This TCR beta chain was found in a study of tumor and adjacent non-tumor tissue in lung cancer. Study background: Histology: 12 adenocarcinoma, a couple of squamous cell carcinoma, 1 small cell lung cancer. Around 4.4 million productive TCRbeta reads were obtained per sample on average. Study-level points and caveats: Top 100 clones took a larger repertoire share in normal lung. TCR diversity was significantly greater in tumor than normal lung tissue.

The CDR3 sequence is 14 residues long. From germline, CDR1 is MNHNS and CDR2 SASEGT. V lost 3 bases and J 2 bases, leaving 10 bases between the germline ends. Notes on this clonotype: Its antigen is not known.

Three rounds of nested PCR, following a modified ARM-PCR protocol, produced the TCRbeta library. MiXCR, run by TCRdb on the multiplex PCR reads, gives a single entry per CDR3 protein. The sample consists of 200,000 or so distinct CDR3 sequences, about 71% of them appearing once. No cell sorting was done before RNA was extracted from the tissue. Source material: lung tumor tissue. The clonotype comes from a man in his 60s with non-small cell lung cancer. This chain links TRBV6-1 with TRBJ1-2; D remains unclear. CDR3 sequence (DNA): TGTGCCAGCAGTGAGTTGCGGGGAAACTATGGCTACACCTTC. As protein: CASSELRGNYGYTF.